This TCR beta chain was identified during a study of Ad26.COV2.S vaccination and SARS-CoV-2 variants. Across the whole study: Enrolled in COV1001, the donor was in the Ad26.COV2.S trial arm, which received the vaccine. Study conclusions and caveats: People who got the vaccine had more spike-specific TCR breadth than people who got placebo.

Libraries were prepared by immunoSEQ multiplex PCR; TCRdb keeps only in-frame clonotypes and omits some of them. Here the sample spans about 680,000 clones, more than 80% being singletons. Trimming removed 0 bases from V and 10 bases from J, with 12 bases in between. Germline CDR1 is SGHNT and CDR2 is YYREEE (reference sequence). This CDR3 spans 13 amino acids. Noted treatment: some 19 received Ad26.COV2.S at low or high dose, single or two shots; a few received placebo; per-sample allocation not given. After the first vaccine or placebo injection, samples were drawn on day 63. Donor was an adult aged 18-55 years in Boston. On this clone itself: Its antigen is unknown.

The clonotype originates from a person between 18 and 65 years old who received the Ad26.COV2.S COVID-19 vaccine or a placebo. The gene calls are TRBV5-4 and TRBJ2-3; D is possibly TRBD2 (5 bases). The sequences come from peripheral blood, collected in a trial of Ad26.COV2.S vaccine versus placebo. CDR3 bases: TGTGCCAGCAGCTTGGGGGGAGCAGGTGCGCAGTATTTT. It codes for CASSLGGAGAQYF.